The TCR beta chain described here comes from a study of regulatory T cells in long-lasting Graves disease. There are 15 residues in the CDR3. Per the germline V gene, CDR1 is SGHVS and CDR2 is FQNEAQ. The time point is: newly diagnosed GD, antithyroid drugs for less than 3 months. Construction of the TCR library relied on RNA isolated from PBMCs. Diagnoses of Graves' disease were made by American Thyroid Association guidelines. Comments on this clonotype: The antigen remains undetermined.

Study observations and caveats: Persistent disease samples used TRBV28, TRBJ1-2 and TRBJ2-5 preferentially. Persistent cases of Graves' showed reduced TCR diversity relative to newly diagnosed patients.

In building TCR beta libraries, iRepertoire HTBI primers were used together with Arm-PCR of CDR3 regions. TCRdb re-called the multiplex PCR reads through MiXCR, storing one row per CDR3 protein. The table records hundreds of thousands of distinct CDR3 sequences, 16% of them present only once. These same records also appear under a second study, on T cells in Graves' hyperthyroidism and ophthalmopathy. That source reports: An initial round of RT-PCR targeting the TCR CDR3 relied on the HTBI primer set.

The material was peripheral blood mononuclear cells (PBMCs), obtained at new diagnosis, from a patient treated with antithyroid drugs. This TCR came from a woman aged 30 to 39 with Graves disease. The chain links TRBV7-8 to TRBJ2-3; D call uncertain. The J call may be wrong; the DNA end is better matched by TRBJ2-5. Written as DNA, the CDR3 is TGTGCCAGCAACTCCAGGCGTTTGGGCTCGGAGACCCAGTACTTC. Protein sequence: CASNSRRLGSETQYF.